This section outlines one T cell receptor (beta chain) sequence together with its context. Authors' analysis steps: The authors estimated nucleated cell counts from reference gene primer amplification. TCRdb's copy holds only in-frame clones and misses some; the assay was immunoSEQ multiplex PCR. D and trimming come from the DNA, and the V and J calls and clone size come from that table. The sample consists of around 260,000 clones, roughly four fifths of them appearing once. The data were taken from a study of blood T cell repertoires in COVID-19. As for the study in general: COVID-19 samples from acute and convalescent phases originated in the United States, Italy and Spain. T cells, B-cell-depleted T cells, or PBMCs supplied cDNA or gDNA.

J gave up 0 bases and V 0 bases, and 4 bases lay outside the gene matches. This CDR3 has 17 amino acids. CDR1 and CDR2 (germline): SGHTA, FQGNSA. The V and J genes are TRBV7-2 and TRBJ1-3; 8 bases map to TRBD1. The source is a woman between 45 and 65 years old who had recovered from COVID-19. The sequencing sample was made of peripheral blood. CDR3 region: CASSLAGTGGSGNTIYF. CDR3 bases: TGTGCCAGCAGCTTAGCCGGGACAGGCGGCTCTGGAAACACCATATATTTT.